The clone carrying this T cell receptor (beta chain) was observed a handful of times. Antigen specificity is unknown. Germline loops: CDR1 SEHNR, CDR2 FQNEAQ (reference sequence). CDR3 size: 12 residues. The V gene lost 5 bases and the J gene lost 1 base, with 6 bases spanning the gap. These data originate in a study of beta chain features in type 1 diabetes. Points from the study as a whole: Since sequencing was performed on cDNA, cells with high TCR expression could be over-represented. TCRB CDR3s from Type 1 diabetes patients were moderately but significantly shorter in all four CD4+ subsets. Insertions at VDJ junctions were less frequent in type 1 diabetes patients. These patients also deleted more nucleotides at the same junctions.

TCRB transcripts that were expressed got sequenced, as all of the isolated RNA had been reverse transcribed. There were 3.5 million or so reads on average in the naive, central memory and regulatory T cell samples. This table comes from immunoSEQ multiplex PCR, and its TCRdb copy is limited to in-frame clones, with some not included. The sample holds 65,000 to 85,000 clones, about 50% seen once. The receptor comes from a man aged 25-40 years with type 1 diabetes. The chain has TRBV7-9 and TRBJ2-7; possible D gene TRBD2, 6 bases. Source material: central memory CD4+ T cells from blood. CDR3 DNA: TGTGCCAGCAGCGGGAGGTCCTACGAGCAGTACTTC. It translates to CASSGRSYEQYF.